These 26 T cell receptor beta chains were sequenced from one sample in a study of beta chain features in type 1 diabetes. Sequenced material consisted of expressed TCRB transcripts (all of the isolated RNA was reverse transcribed). This table comes from immunoSEQ multiplex PCR, and its TCRdb copy is limited to in-frame clones, with some not included. The sample shows fewer than 400,000 clones, 7% to 9% of them seen only once. The sequenced sample consisted of central memory CD4+ T cells from blood. These receptor sequences come from a young woman in good health.

This clone was counted only a few times. This chain joins TRBV27 and TRBJ2-1, with D possibly TRBD2 on 6 matching bases. V was trimmed by 1 base and J by 5 bases, leaving 12 bases between them. The CDR3 is made up of 15 amino acids. Germline V gene data show CDR1 as MNHEY and CDR2 as SMNVEV (reference sequence). The DNA for the CDR3 is TGTGCCAGCAGTTTATGGGAGGCAGGTAACAATGAGCAGTTCTTC. Encoded protein: CASSLWEAGNNEQFF.

This chain connects TRBV7-2 to TRBJ1-3; no definite D call. The CDR3 covers 17 residues. Germline V lookup: CDR1 SGHTA, CDR2 FQGNSA. Trimming left V 0 bases short and J 0 bases short, with 12 bases between. This chain's CDR3 is CASSLADTKPSGNTIYF. The CDR3 nucleotides read TGTGCCAGCAGCTTAGCCGACACTAAGCCCTCTGGAAACACCATATATTTT.

This clone was counted at least ten times. The chain joins TRBV28 to TRBJ2-7; 7 bases match TRBD2. Trimming cost V 6 bases and J 4 bases; bases outside gene matches: 12. The V gene's germline CDR1 is MDHEN and CDR2 SYDVKM. The CDR3 totals 15 residues. The CDR3 is CASSTLPGGEYEQYF. CDR3 bases: TGTGCCAGCAGCACCTTACCGGGAGGAGAGTACGAGCAGTACTTC. Full variable domain (rest looked up from reference TRBV28 and TRBJ2-7): DVKVTQSSRYLVKRTGEKVFLECVQDMDHENMFWYRQDPGLGLRLIYFSYDVKMKEKGDIPEGYSVSREKKERFSLILESASTNQTSMYLCASSTLPGGEYEQYFGPGTRLTVT.

This clone has more than one count but fewer than ten. The chain has TRBV7-9 and TRBJ2-1, with a tentative D call TRBD2 (6 bases). The germline V gene encodes CDR1 SEHNR and CDR2 FQNEAQ (reference sequence). Trimming removed 2 bases from V and 4 bases from J, with 15 bases in between. This CDR3 has 16 residues. This CDR3 reads CASSLIIVADYNEQFF. The CDR3 bases are TGTGCCAGCAGCTTAATAATCGTAGCGGATTACAATGAGCAGTTCTTC.

This clone was seen only a few times. The CDR3 DNA sequence: TGTGCCAGCAGCTTATTGGGGAGGCACAATGAGCAGTTCTTC. Encoded protein: CASSLLGRHNEQFF. V gene TRBV13 combines with J gene TRBJ2-1; perhaps TRBD2 as D (6 bases). Trimming took off 2 bases at V and 5 bases at J, with 10 bases between the two ends. The CDR3 runs to 14 residues. Germline CDR1 and CDR2: PRHDT and FYEKMQ (reference sequence).

This clone has just a few counts. V usage is TRBV10-3 and J usage is TRBJ1-2, with D uncertain. Germline V gene sequence: CDR1 ENHRY, CDR2 SYGVKD. V dropped 2 bases and J dropped 2 bases, with 9 bases sitting between them. The CDR3 consists of 14 residues. The CDR3 spells CAISEGLGNYGYTF. In DNA, the CDR3 is TGTGCCATCAGTGAGGGATTAGGCAACTATGGCTACACCTTC.

The table lists this clone with many counts. The chain employs TRBV5-6 and TRBJ2-1; 8 bases are shared with TRBD2. Germline CDR1 SGHDT, CDR2 YYEEEE. This CDR3 region has 18 residues. The V gene end was trimmed by 4 bases and the J gene end by 4 bases; junction bases not matched to a gene: 16. The CDR3 is CASSPTLGTSKGYNEQFF. CDR3 sequence (DNA): TGTGCCAGCAGCCCCACCCTCGGGACTAGTAAGGGGTACAATGAGCAGTTCTTC.

V is TRBV11-2 and J is TRBJ2-5; TRBD2 aligns across 15 bases. The CDR3 spans 13 residues. Trimming at V came to 4 bases and at J to 9 bases, leaving 0 bases not matched to a gene. Germline V gives CDR1 SGHAT, CDR2 FQNNGV. CDR3 protein: CASSWTSGRAQYF. DNA of the CDR3: TGTGCCAGCAGCTGGACTAGCGGGAGGGCCCAGTACTTC.

Concerning this clone itself: Other DNA sequences from this sample encode an identical CDR3 as well. V and J are TRBV18 and TRBJ2-1; 7 bases are a match to TRBD2. V lost 3 bases and J lost 7; bases outside the gene matches: 9. The CDR3 consists of 15 residues. In germline, CDR1 is KGHSH, CDR2 LQKENI. CDR3 bases: TGTGCCAGCTCACCCCTTGGCGGGAGTGGGAATGAGCAGTTCTTC. Its protein is CASSPLGGSGNEQFF.

This clone was detected a few times. The rearrangement links TRBV7-4 to TRBJ1-1; weak D call: TRBD1 (6 bases). From germline, CDR1 is SGHVT and CDR2 SQSDAQ. Deletions cut 5 bases from V and 6 bases from J, with 28 bases between. The CDR3 is 18 residues long. The CDR3 DNA sequence: TGTGCCAGCAGCCAGACCTTCCTTCGGGGGCCCGAAGTTGCTGAAGCTTTCTTT. Its translation: CASSQTFLRGPEVAEAFF.

As to this clone: Other DNA sequences in the same sample also yield this CDR3. The chain uses TRBV11-2 and TRBJ2-1; 9 positions match TRBD2. Germline V gives CDR1 SGHAT, CDR2 FQNNGV. This CDR3 contains 14 residues. V was pared by 0 bases and J by 7 bases, with 1 base of the junction left unmatched. Here the CDR3 DNA reads TGTGCCAGCAGCTTAGAGGGACTAGCAAATGAGCAGTTCTTC. It translates to CASSLEGLANEQFF.

The CDR3 is CASSYTVGDTQYF. In DNA form, the CDR3 reads TGTGCCAGCAGTTACACCGTTGGAGATACGCAGTATTTT. The chain has TRBV6-5 and TRBJ2-3, with D unclear. CDR3 length equals 13 residues. The germline V gene encodes CDR1 MNHEY and CDR2 SVGAGI. V was shortened by 2 bases and J by 5 bases, with 8 bases between the two germline ends.

There are a few counts of this clone. The rearrangement links TRBV5-1 to TRBJ2-2; 7 bases line up with TRBD2. The CDR3 runs 15 residues. Germline CDR1 reads SGHRS; CDR2 reads YFSETQ. Trimming removed 2 bases from V and 1 base from J; junction bases left unmatched: 2. The DNA of the CDR3 is TGCGCCAGCAGCTTAGCTAGCGGGAACACCGGGGAGCTGTTTTTT. Translation gives CASSLASGNTGELFF.

This clone has a count of ten or more. The genes are TRBV7-9 and TRBJ2-5; 8 nucleotides match TRBD1. The germline CDR1 and CDR2 sequences are SEHNR and FQNEAQ (reference sequence). Germline trimming cut 5 bases from V and 5 bases from J; bases unmatched to any gene: 7. This CDR3 is 14 amino acids long. CDR3 nucleotides: TGTGCCAGCAGCATAGACAGGGGTGGGGAGACCCAGTACTTC. It is translated as CASSIDRGGETQYF.

This clone was detected a few times. J is TRBJ2-7 and V is TRBV7-8; TRBD1 matches at 10 bases. After removal of 1 base from V and 5 bases from J, the junction contained 11 bases not matched to a gene. The CDR3 consists of 17 residues. Germline values: CDR1 SGHVS, CDR2 FQNEAQ. Here the CDR3 reads CASSLGSSGTGVDEQYF. The CDR3 nucleotides read TGTGCCAGCAGCTTAGGGTCTTCCGGGACAGGGGTAGACGAGCAGTACTTC.

In this sample, this clone turned up a few times. The chain recombines TRBV9 with TRBJ2-7; D not certain. The CDR3 totals 12 residues. V was pared by 5 bases and J by 3 bases, with 9 bases between. Germline V CDR1 and CDR2: SGDLS, YYNGEE. CDR3 nucleotide sequence: TGTGCCAGCAGTCGACACGACTACGAGCAGTACTTC. Translation: CASSRHDYEQYF.

V usage is TRBV21-1 and J usage is TRBJ2-7; TRBD2 is the table's D call, not checked against the DNA. TRBV21-1 is tagged as a pseudogene. The CDR3 has 19 amino acids. The DNA for the CDR3 is TGTGCCAGCAGCAAAGCGGTACTACTAGCGGGAGGGCCATTGGACGAGCAGTACTTC. Amino acid sequence: CASSKAVLLAGGPLDEQYF.

This clone has more than one count but fewer than ten. This chain connects TRBV10-3 to TRBJ2-2; a possible D gene is TRBD2 (5 bases). The germline CDR1 and CDR2 sequences are ENHRY and SYGVKD. The V end lost 6 bases, the J end lost 1 base, and 6 bases lay between the germline ends. The CDR3 is 13 amino acids. Here the CDR3 reads CAIRAGNTGELFF. The CDR3 region has the DNA TGTGCCATCAGGGCGGGGAACACCGGGGAGCTGTTTTTT.

The chain joins TRBV4-1 to TRBJ2-7; D unclear. The CDR3 has 15 amino acids. CDR1 MGHRA and CDR2 YSYEKL come from the germline V gene. The ends were cut back, 1 base at V and 2 bases at J, with 12 bases in the middle. DNA of the CDR3: TGCGCCAGCAGCCAAGGGATGGTACGCACCTACGAGCAGTACTTC. Translated, it gives CASSQGMVRTYEQYF.

V is TRBV7-2 and J is TRBJ2-2; D is perhaps TRBD1 (6 bases). Between the trimmed V and J ends, which lost 0 bases and 2 bases, there was a span of 10 bases. The CDR3 covers 16 residues. The germline V gene encodes CDR1 SGHTA and CDR2 FQGNSA. CDR3 in DNA: TGTGCCAGCAGCTTAGCGCCACAGGGTAACACCGGGGAGCTGTTTTTT. This sequence encodes CASSLAPQGNTGELFF.

The chain is built from TRBV5-6 and TRBJ2-7, with D possibly matching TRBD2 (6 bases). The V end was cut by 0 bases, the J end by 3 bases, with 10 bases between. This CDR3 spans 14 amino acids. Germline assignment: CDR1 SGHDT and CDR2 YYEEEE. The CDR3 nucleotides read TGTGCCAGCAGCTTGGCGGGACTGATCTACGAGCAGTACTTC. Its translation: CASSLAGLIYEQYF.

This clone showed up just a few times. The V and J genes are TRBV25-1 and TRBJ2-2; the D is unclear. Germline assignment: CDR1 MGHDK and CDR2 SYGVNS. The length of the CDR3 is 13 residues. The V end was cut by 9 bases, the J end by 3 bases, with 11 bases between. The CDR3 region is CASSPLHTGELFF. CDR3 sequence (DNA): TGTGCCAGTTCCCCGTTGCACACCGGGGAGCTGTTTTTT.

This rearrangement joins TRBV29-1 to TRBJ2-3; 8 bases line up with TRBD1. J gave up 4 bases and V 5 bases, and 11 bases lay outside the gene matches. Germline-derived CDR1 and CDR2 are SQVTM and ANQGSEA. The CDR3 sequence is 15 residues long. The CDR3 sequence: CSVILDRGFADTQYF. The CDR3 nucleotides are TGCAGCGTTATCTTAGACAGGGGCTTCGCAGATACGCAGTATTTT.

CDR3: CASSSPGSRQPQHF. For the CDR3, the DNA is TGTGCCAGCAGTTCCCCAGGGAGTCGGCAGCCCCAGCATTTT. This chain joins TRBV28 and TRBJ1-5; perhaps TRBD1 as D (5 bases). This CDR3 has 14 amino acids. Germline V lookup: CDR1 MDHEN, CDR2 SYDVKM. The V gene lost 4 bases and the J gene lost 7 bases, with 14 bases spanning the gap. The whole variable domain, filled in from reference TRBV28 and TRBJ1-5, reads DVKVTQSSRYLVKRTGEKVFLECVQDMDHENMFWYRQDPGLGLRLIYFSYDVKMKEKGDIPEGYSVSREKKERFSLILESASTNQTSMYLCASSSPGSRQPQHFGDGTRLSIL.

The chain is built from TRBV7-2 and TRBJ2-5; D remains ambiguous. Trimming left V 0 bases short and J 1 base short, with 9 bases between. Germline assignment: CDR1 SGHTA and CDR2 FQGNSA. The CDR3 length is 15 residues. In nucleotides, the CDR3 is TGTGCCAGCAGCTTAGCGGGTGGTCTCCAAGAGACCCAGTACTTC. Protein: CASSLAGGLQETQYF.

This chain uses TRBV7-9 with TRBJ2-3; the D is unclear. The CDR3 is 12 amino acids. Germline values: CDR1 SEHNR, CDR2 FQNEAQ (reference sequence). V was shortened by 5 bases and J by 2 bases, with 5 bases between the two germline ends. The CDR3 is CASSRTTDTQYF. CDR3 DNA sequence: TGTGCCAGCAGCCGAACCACAGATACGCAGTATTTT.